Detailed here is one T cell receptor (beta chain). Its antigen is still unknown. This sample was taken from a study of cytomegalovirus exposure and HLA in healthy donors. V trimming: 4 bases; J trimming: 7 bases; junction bases outside the gene matches: 12. The CDR3 sequence is 15 residues long. Germline V lookup: CDR1 SGHRS, CDR2 YFSETQ. The study, taken as a whole, reports: Presence/absence analyses assumed roughly uniform sequencing depth across donors. A missense variant in DCLRE1C was later tied to TCR beta V- and J-gene trimming. Some TCR beta chains (164 of them) were listed as cytomegalovirus-associated.

Amplification used 60 Vbeta primers and 13 Jbeta primers. Per the original data handling: Later, about 80 million unique TCR beta chains were counted in an analysis, and roughly 10 million of them were shared. The data were produced by immunoSEQ multiplex PCR, yet TCRdb's version contains in-frame clones alone and is incomplete. The DNA was the basis for D and trimming; V, J and clone size are from that table. The sample includes 80,000 to 100,000 clones, 60% to 75% of them seen just once. The TCR sequence derives from a female donor in good health and CMV-seronegative. Sample: PBMCs. The chain combines TRBV5-1 with TRBJ1-1, with 8 bases aligning to TRBD1. The CDR3, as DNA: TGCGCCAGCAGCGCCGGACAGGGACTAAGAGATGAAGCTTTCTTT. Translation: CASSAGQGLRDEAFF.